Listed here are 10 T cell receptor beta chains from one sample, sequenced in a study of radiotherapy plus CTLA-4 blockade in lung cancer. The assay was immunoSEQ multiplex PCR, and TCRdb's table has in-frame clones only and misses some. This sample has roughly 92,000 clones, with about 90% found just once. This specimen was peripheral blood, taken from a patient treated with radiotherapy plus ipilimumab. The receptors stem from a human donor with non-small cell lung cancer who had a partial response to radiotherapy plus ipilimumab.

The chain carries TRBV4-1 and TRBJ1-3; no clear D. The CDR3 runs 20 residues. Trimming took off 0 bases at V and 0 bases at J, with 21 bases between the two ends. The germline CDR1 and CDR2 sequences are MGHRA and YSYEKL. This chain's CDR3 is CASSQDLVSQVNDSGNTIYF. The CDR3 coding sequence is TGCGCCAGCAGCCAAGATCTCGTCTCCCAGGTTAATGACTCTGGAAACACCATATATTTT.

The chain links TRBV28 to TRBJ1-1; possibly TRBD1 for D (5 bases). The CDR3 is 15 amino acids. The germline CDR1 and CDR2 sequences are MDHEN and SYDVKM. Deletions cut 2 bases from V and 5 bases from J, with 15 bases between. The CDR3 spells CASSLMLGRKTEAFF. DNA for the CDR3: TGTGCCAGCAGTTTAATGCTGGGGCGAAAGACTGAAGCTTTCTTT.

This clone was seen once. The CDR3 bases are TGTGCCAGCTCACCACCGTGGACAGGAACCTACGAGCAGTACTTC. It is translated as CASSPPWTGTYEQYF. The V call is TRBV18, the J call TRBJ2-7, with 7 bases aligning to TRBD1. The germline CDR1 and CDR2 sequences are KGHSH and LQKENI. The junction had 4 bases not matched to a gene; V was cut back by 0 bases and J by 2 bases. The CDR3 length is 15 residues.

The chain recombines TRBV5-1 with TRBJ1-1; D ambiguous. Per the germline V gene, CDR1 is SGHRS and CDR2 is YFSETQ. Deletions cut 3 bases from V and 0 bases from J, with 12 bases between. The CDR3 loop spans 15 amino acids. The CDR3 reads CASSSRTGLNTEAFF. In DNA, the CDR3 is TGCGCCAGCAGCTCTCGGACGGGATTGAACACTGAAGCTTTCTTT.

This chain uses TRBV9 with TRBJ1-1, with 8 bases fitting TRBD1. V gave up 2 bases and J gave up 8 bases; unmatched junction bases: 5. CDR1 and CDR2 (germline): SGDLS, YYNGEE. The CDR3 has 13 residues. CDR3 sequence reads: CASSVSQGGEAFF. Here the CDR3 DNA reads TGTGCCAGCAGCGTTTCACAGGGGGGAGAAGCTTTCTTT.

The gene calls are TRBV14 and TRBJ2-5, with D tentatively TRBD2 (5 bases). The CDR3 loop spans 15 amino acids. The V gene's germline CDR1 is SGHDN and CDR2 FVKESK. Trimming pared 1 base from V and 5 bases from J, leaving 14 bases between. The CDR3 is CASSQARGVVETQYF. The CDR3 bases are TGTGCCAGCAGCCAAGCCCGGGGAGTGGTTGAGACCCAGTACTTC.

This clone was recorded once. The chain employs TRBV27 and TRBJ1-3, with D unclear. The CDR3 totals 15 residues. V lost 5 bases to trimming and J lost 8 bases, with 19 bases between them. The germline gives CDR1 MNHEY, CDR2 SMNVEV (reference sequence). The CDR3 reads CASSPLEAVRDTIYF. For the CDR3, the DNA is TGTGCCAGCAGTCCCCTTGAGGCGGTTCGAGACACCATATATTTT.

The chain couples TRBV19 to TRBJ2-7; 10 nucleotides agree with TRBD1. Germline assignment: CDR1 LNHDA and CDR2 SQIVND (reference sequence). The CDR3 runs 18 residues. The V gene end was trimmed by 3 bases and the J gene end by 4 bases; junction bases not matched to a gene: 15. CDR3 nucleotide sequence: TGTGCCAGTAGTATTGGCGGAAGGACAGGGGGACGTTCGTACGAGCAGTACTTC. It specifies CASSIGGRTGGRSYEQYF.

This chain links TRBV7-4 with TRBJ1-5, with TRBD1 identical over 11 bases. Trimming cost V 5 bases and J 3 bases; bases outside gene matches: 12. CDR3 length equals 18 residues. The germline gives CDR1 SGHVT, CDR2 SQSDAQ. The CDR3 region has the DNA TGTGCCAGCAGCCCGATCTTGGGACAGGGGGGATACAATCAGCCCCAGCATTTT. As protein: CASSPILGQGGYNQPQHF. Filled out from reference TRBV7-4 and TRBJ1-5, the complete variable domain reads GAGVSQSPRYKVAKRGRDVALRCDSISGHVTLYWYRQTLGQGSEVLTYSQSDAQRDKSGRPSGRFSAERPERSVSTLKIQRTEQGDSAVYLCASSPILGQGGYNQPQHFGDGTRLSIL.

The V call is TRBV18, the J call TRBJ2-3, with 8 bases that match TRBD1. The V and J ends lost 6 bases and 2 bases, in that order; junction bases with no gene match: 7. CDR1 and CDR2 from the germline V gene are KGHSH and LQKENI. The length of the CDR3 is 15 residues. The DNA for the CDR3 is TGTGCCAGCTCCTCAAGGACAGGGAACACAGATACGCAGTATTTT. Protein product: CASSSRTGNTDTQYF.